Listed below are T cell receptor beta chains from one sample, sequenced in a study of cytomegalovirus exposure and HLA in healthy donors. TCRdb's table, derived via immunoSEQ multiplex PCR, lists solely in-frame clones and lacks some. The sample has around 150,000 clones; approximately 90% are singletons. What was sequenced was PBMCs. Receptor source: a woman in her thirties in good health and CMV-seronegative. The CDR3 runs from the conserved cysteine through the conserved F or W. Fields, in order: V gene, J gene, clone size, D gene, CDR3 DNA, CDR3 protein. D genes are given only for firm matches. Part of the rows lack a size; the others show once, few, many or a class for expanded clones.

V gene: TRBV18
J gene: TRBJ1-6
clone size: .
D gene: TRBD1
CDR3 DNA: TGTGCCAGCTCACGGGACAGTTATAATTCACCCCTCCACTTT
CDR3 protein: CASSRDSYNSPLHF

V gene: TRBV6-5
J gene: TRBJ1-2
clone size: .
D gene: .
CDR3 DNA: TGTGCCAGCAGCCTGAGGGGGACGGTCTATGGCTACACCTTC
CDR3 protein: CASSLRGTVYGYTF

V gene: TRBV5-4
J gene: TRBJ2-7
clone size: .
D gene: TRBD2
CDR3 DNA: TGTGCCAGCAGCGCCGCCGTAGCGGGAGTAGCCGAGCAGTACTTC
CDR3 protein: CASSAAVAGVAEQYF

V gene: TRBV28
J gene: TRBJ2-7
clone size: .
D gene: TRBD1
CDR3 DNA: TGTGCCAGCAGTTTGGTGGGACAGGGGGCCTACGAGCAGTACTTC
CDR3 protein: CASSLVGQGAYEQYF

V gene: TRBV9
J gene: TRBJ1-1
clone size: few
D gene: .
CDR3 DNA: TGTGCCAGCAGCGCCACCGGACACATGAACACTGAAGCTTTCTTT
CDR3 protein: CASSATGHMNTEAFF

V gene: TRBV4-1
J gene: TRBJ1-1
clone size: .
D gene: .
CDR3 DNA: TGCGCCAGCAGCCGGGGGACTTTGAACACTGAAGCTTTCTTT
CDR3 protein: CASSRGTLNTEAFF

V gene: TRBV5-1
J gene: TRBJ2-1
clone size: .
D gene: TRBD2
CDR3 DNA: TGCGCCAGCAGCTTACTAGCGGGGGGGTACAATGAGCAGTTCTTC
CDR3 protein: CASSLLAGGYNEQFF

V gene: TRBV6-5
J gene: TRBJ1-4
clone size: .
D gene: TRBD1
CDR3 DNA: TGTGCCAGCAGTTACTACGGGACAGTTGATGAAAAACTGTTTTTT
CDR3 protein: CASSYYGTVDEKLFF

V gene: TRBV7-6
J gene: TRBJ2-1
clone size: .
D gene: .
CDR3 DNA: TGTGCCAGCGGTGAGGGCTCCTACAATGAGCAGTTCTTC
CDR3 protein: CASGEGSYNEQFF

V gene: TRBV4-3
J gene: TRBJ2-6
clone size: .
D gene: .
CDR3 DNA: TGCGCCAGCTCAACCTCGCGATCTGGGGCCAACGTCCTGACTTTC
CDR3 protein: CASSTSRSGANVLTF

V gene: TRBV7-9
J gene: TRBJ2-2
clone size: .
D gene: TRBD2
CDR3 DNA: TGTGCCAGCAGCGTTAGCGGGAGGGGCACCGGGGAGCTGTTTTTT
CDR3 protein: CASSVSGRGTGELFF

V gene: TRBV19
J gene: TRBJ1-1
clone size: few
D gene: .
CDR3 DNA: TGTGCCAGTAGTATAGCCGTGAACACTGAAGCTTTCTTT
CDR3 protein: CASSIAVNTEAFF

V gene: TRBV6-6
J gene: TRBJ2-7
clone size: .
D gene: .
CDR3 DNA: TGTGCCAGCAGTTACGGGAGCTATTACGAGCAGTACTTC
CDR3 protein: CASSYGSYYEQYF

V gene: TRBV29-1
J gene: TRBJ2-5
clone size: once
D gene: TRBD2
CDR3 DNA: TGCAGCGGACTAGCTGGAGAGACCCAGTACTTC
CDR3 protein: CSGLAGETQYF

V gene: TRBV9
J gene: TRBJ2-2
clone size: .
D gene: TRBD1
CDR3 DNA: TGTGCCAGCAGCGTAGAGGGGGCCACGCGCACCGGGGAGCTGTTTTTT
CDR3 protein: CASSVEGATRTGELFF

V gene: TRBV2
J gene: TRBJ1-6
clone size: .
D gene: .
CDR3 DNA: TGTGCCAGCAGTGAAACGGAGAATTCACCCCTCCACTTT
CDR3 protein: CASSETENSPLHF

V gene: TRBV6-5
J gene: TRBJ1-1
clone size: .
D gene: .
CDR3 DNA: TGTGCCAGCAGTTACCTGGGGGGTAACACTGAAGCTTTCTTT
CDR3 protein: CASSYLGGNTEAFF

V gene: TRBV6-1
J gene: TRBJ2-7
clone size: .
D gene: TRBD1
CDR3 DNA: TGTGCCAGCAGTAAAGGGACAGGGGGCAACGAGCAGTACTTC
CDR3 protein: CASSKGTGGNEQYF

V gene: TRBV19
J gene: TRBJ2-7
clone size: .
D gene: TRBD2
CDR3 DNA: TGTGCCAGTGGGACTAGCGGGAGAAAGTACTTC
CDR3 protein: CASGTSGRKYF

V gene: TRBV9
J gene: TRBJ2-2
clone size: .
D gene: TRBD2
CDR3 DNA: TGTGCCAGCAGCCAGCGGGAGGGCCTCGACACCGGGGAGCTGTTTTTT
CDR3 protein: CASSQREGLDTGELFF

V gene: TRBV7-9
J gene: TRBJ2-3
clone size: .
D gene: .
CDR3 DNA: TGTTCCAGCGGCAGGGGCACAGATACGCAGTATTTT
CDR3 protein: CSSGRGTDTQYF

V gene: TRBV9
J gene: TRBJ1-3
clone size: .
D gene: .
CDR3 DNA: TGTGCCAGCAGCTCGACAGCATACTCTGGAAACACCATATATTTT
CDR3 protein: CASSSTAYSGNTIYF

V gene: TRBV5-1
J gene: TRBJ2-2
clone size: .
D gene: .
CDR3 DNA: TGCGCCAGCAGATTCGAGAAACCCACCGGGGAGCTGTTTTTT
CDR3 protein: CASRFEKPTGELFF

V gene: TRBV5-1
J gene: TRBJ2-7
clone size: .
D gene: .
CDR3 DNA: TGCGCCAGCAGCCCCCAGCCTGACAGGCGAAACTACGAGCAGTACTTC
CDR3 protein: CASSPQPDRRNYEQYF

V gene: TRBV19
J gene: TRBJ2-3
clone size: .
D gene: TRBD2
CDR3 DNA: TGTGCCAGTAGAGCGGGGACGATCACAGATACGCAGTATTTT
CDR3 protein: CASRAGTITDTQYF